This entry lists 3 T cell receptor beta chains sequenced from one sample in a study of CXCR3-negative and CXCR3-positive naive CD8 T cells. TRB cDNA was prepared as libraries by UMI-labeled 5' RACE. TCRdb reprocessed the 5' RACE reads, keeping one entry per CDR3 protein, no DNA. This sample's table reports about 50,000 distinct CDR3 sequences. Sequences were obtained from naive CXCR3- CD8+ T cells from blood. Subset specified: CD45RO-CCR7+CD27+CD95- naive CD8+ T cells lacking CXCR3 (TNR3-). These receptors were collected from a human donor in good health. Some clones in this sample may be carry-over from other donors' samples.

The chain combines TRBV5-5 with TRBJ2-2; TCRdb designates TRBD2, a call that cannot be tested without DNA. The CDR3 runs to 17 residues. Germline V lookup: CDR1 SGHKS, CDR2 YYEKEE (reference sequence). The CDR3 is CASSLASGGLHTGELFF.

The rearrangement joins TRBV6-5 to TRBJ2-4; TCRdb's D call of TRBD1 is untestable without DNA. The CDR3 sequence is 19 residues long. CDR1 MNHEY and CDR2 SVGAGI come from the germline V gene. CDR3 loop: CASRSFRGVGDKAKNIQYF.

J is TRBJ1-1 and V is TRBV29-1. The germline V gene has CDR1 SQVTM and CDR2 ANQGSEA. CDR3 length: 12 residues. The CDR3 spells CSVEGRATEAFF. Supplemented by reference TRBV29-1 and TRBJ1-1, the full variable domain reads SAVISQKPSRDICQRGTSLTIQCQVDSQVTMMFWYRQQPGQSLTLIATANQGSEATYESGFVIDKFPISRPNLTFSTLTVSNMSPEDSSIYLCSVEGRATEAFFGQGTRLTVV.